The next 14 T cell receptor beta chains were all read from a single sample in a study of shared clonotypes between healthy human individuals. Some clones are missing from TCRdb's copy, which holds only in-frame ones; the method was immunoSEQ multiplex PCR. The sample shows approximately 1.5 million clones, approximately 98.5% of them seen only once. Sequenced input: naive CD4+ T cells sorted from blood. Subset: CD45RA+ positively selected. These TCRs come from a man aged 25-45 years in good health.

This clone was detected once. Other DNA sequences from this sample encode an identical CDR3 as well. The chain uses TRBV6-5 and TRBJ2-7; a weak D match, TRBD2 (6 bases). Germline CDR1 and CDR2: MNHEY and SVGAGI. The CDR3 runs to 15 residues. V shed 0 bases and J shed 4 bases, with 13 bases lying between them. The CDR3 DNA follows: TGTGCCAGCAGTTACTCCCGGGGGAGTAATTACGAGCAGTACTTC. As protein: CASSYSRGSNYEQYF.

The CDR3 DNA reads TGCAGCGTTGAAGGACACATAGGCTATGGCTACACCTTC. Translated: CSVEGHIGYGYTF. The rearrangement joins TRBV29-1 to TRBJ1-2, with unresolved D. Germline V lookup: CDR1 SQVTM, CDR2 ANQGSEA. This CDR3 is 13 amino acids long. V lost 1 base and J 4 bases, leaving 10 bases between the germline ends.

V is TRBV5-1 and J is TRBJ2-1, with 10 bases fitting TRBD2. J was trimmed by 6 bases and V by 5 bases; bases with no gene match: 8. The germline CDR1 and CDR2 sequences are SGHRS and YFSETQ. The CDR3 contains 15 residues. The CDR3 DNA reads as TGCGCCAGCAGAGGAGTTGCTAGCGGGAGCAATGAGCAGTTCTTC. Translating gives CASRGVASGSNEQFF.

This chain joins TRBV5-4 and TRBJ2-6; 7 bases match TRBD1. Trimming at V came to 4 bases and at J to 4 bases, leaving 8 bases not matched to a gene. The V gene's germline CDR1 is SGHNT and CDR2 YYREEE (reference sequence). This CDR3 is 16 amino acids long. CDR3 residues: CASSKGQSTGANVLTF. As DNA, the CDR3 is TGTGCCAGCAGCAAGGGACAGAGCACGGGGGCCAACGTCCTGACTTTC.

V usage is TRBV11-3 and J usage is TRBJ1-1, with D tentatively TRBD1 (5 bases). This CDR3 comprises 13 residues. The germline gives CDR1 SGHNT, CDR2 YENEEA. V lost 5 bases and J 0 bases, leaving 7 bases between the germline ends. This chain's CDR3 is CASSQQVNTEAFF. The CDR3 nucleotides read TGTGCCAGCAGCCAACAGGTGAACACTGAAGCTTTCTTT.

This chain connects TRBV4-1 to TRBJ2-2; D gene uncertain. This CDR3 is built from 14 residues. Germline V gene sequence: CDR1 MGHRA, CDR2 YSYEKL. Deletions cut 3 bases from V and 4 bases from J, with 9 bases between. The CDR3 DNA reads TGCGCCAGCAGCCATGAAGCTCGCACCGGGGAGCTGTTTTTT. Its translation: CASSHEARTGELFF.

The genes are TRBV6-6 and TRBJ2-7, with TRBD2 matching over 7 bases. Germline CDR1 and CDR2: MNHNY and SVGAGI (reference sequence). V gave up 8 bases and J gave up 0 bases; unmatched junction bases: 1. This CDR3 has 12 residues. This chain's CDR3 is CASCGSSYEQYF. DNA for the CDR3: TGTGCCAGCTGCGGGAGCTCCTACGAGCAGTACTTC.

The chain combines TRBV6-5 with TRBJ2-5; 9 bases match TRBD2. V gave up 7 bases and J gave up 2 bases; unmatched junction bases: 5. Germline CDR1 reads MNHEY; CDR2 reads SVGAGI. This CDR3 is 14 amino acids long. The CDR3 here is CASTYSGGQETQYF. The CDR3 DNA reads as TGTGCCAGCACCTATAGCGGGGGACAAGAGACCCAGTACTTC.

This clone has just one count. The chain combines TRBV28 with TRBJ1-1, with D hard to call. The CDR3 loop spans 15 amino acids. Germline loops: CDR1 MDHEN, CDR2 SYDVKM. V lost 5 bases, J lost 3 bases, and 16 bases lay in between. The CDR3 DNA reads TGTGCCAGCAGTATACCCCCCGCGGGCGACACTGAAGCTTTCTTT. Protein product: CASSIPPAGDTEAFF.

This clone was seen once. The chain combines TRBV7-2 with TRBJ2-1; D is unclear. V dropped 1 base and J dropped 10 bases, with 11 bases sitting between them. Per germline, CDR1 SGHTA and CDR2 FQGNSA. The CDR3 has 13 amino acids. The CDR3 nucleotides read TGTGCCAGCAGCTTAGTAAGGCGGACGGAGCAGTTCTTC. Amino acid sequence: CASSLVRRTEQFF.

The CDR3 sequence: CASSLGRRGGTQYF. CDR3 in DNA: TGTGCCAGCAGCTTAGGCCGGAGGGGTGGGACGCAGTATTTT. V gene TRBV13 combines with J gene TRBJ2-3; TRBD2 might be the D (6 bases). V lost 0 bases, J lost 9 bases, and 13 bases lay in between. The CDR3 is 14 residues long. CDR1 is PRHDT and CDR2 is FYEKMQ in the germline V gene (reference sequence).

The genes are TRBV5-1 and TRBJ2-1, with 14 bases fitting TRBD2. The germline gives CDR1 SGHRS, CDR2 YFSETQ. The V and J ends lost 2 bases and 4 bases, in that order; junction bases with no gene match: 14. The CDR3 covers 20 residues. CDR3: CASSFKGLAGDRETYNEQFF. CDR3 DNA sequence: TGCGCCAGCAGCTTTAAGGGACTAGCGGGAGATAGGGAGACTTACAATGAGCAGTTCTTC.

This rearrangement joins TRBV28 to TRBJ1-5; 7 bases map to TRBD1. CDR1 is MDHEN and CDR2 is SYDVKM in the germline V gene. This CDR3 has 14 amino acids. V dropped 7 bases and J dropped 2; count of bases not matched to a gene: 5. CDR3 in DNA: TGTGCCAGCACCTACGACAGGGGCAATCAGCCCCAGCATTTT. Translated, it gives CASTYDRGNQPQHF.

This chain connects TRBV5-8 to TRBJ2-4; D is uncertain. V shed 1 base and J shed 8 bases, with 4 bases lying between them. Germline lookup yields CDR1 SGHTS and CDR2 YDEGEE. CDR3 length equals 11 residues. As DNA, the CDR3 is TGTGCCAGCAGCTTGCTGGACATTCAGTACTTC. It is translated as CASSLLDIQYF.